Below are 29 T cell receptor beta chains sequenced from a single sample in a study of blood T cell repertoires in COVID-19. The assay was immunoSEQ multiplex PCR, and TCRdb's table has in-frame clones only and misses some. The repertoire holds about 200,000 clones, with approximately 84% as singletons. Input material: peripheral blood. Receptor source: a human donor with acute or convalescent COVID-19. The donor label of this sample is uncertain.

This clone has a handful of counts. This chain links TRBV6-6 with TRBJ2-7, with 10 bases that match TRBD1. CDR1 and CDR2 (germline): MNHNY, SVGAGI (reference sequence). V shed 0 bases and J 2 bases; nucleotides not matched to a gene: 1. This CDR3 spans 15 amino acids. CDR3 DNA: TGTGCCAGCAGTTACTCCGACAGGGGGCCCTACGAGCAGTACTTC. Its translation: CASSYSDRGPYEQYF.

This clone is a singleton in its sample. This chain connects TRBV18 to TRBJ1-5, with unresolved D. CDR3 length: 13 amino acids. CDR1 is KGHSH, CDR2 LQKENI, per germline. Between the trimmed V and J ends, which lost 6 bases and 3 bases, there was a span of 9 bases. CDR3 bases: TGTGCCAGCTCGGAGGGAATCAATCAGCCCCAGCATTTT. Translation gives CASSEGINQPQHF.

This rearrangement joins TRBV20-1 to TRBJ2-1; weak D call: TRBD2 (5 bases). Trimming pared 6 bases from V and 15 bases from J, leaving 15 bases between. This CDR3 comprises 10 residues. CDR1 and CDR2 (germline): DFQATT, SNEGSKA (reference sequence). CDR3 coding DNA: TGCAGTGCAAACGCTAGAGAGGGGTTCTTC. It translates to CSANAREGFF.

The chain employs TRBV29-1 and TRBJ1-1; possible D gene TRBD1, 5 bases. Trimming removed 3 bases from V and 7 bases from J, with 21 bases in between. The CDR3 has 15 amino acids. Looked up from germline, CDR1 is SQVTM and CDR2 is ANQGSEA. In DNA, the CDR3 is TGCAGCGTTGACCCCACCCGGAGGGCGGGGGTTGAAGCTTTCTTT. Protein product: CSVDPTRRAGVEAFF. Full variable domain (remainder filled in from reference TRBV29-1 and TRBJ1-1): SAVISQKPSRDICQRGTSLTIQCQVDSQVTMMFWYRQQPGQSLTLIATANQGSEATYESGFVIDKFPISRPNLTFSTLTVSNMSPEDSSIYLCSVDPTRRAGVEAFFGQGTRLTVV.

A single count supports this clone. The J gene is TRBJ2-7, the V gene TRBV7-2, with 7 bases that match TRBD1. The V and J ends lost 2 bases and 6 bases, in that order; junction bases with no gene match: 4. The CDR3 extends over 13 amino acids. From germline, CDR1 is SGHTA and CDR2 FQGNSA. The chain's CDR3 is CASSLWTGGEQYF. In DNA form, the CDR3 reads TGTGCCAGCAGCTTATGGACAGGCGGCGAGCAGTACTTC.

This chain uses TRBV3-1 (or the pseudogene TRBV3-2) with TRBJ1-6; 9 bases fit TRBD1. This CDR3 is built from 20 residues. Germline lookup yields CDR1 LGHDT and CDR2 YNNKEL (reference sequence). The junction had 11 bases not matched to a gene; V was cut back by 2 bases and J by 0 bases. The CDR3 region is CASSQRPGQGTASYNSPLHF. CDR3 in DNA: TGTGCCAGCAGCCAAAGGCCCGGACAGGGGACCGCCTCCTATAATTCACCCCTCCACTTT.

The chain recombines TRBV9 with TRBJ2-3, with 9 bases lining up with TRBD2. This CDR3 region has 15 residues. Germline lookup yields CDR1 SGDLS and CDR2 YYNGEE. J lost 2 bases, V lost 0 bases, and 1 base had no gene match. The CDR3 spells CASSVASGDTDTQYF. CDR3 DNA sequence: TGTGCCAGCAGCGTAGCTAGCGGGGACACAGATACGCAGTATTTT.

V gene TRBV7-3 combines with J gene TRBJ1-1; D not resolved. This CDR3 comprises 14 residues. Germline CDR1 reads SGHTA; CDR2 reads FQGTGA. Trimming took 6 bases from V and 3 from J, leaving 14 bases between them. The CDR3 DNA reads TGTGCCAGCAGTCTCCAACAGTCCTACACTGAAGCTTTCTTT. Its translation: CASSLQQSYTEAFF.

The rearrangement links TRBV11-2 to TRBJ1-2; no reliable D call. Germline values: CDR1 SGHAT, CDR2 FQNNGV. Trimming cost V 4 bases and J 6 bases, with 18 bases left between them. There are 15 residues in the CDR3. DNA of the CDR3: TGTGCCAGCAGCTACCTGAGGAGGGATCGGGATGGCTACACCTTC. It codes for CASSYLRRDRDGYTF.

J is TRBJ2-5 and V is TRBV10-2; D unresolved. The germline V and J ends were trimmed by 2 bases and 5 bases, with 15 bases remaining between them. This CDR3 spans 15 amino acids. From germline, CDR1 is WSHSY and CDR2 SAAADI. In nucleotides, the CDR3 is TGCGCCAGCAGTGAGGAGCGAAGTCTTGGGGAGACCCAGTACTTC. Its translation is CASSEERSLGETQYF.

The chain employs TRBV11-2 and TRBJ2-7; 8 bases are a match to TRBD2. With 0 bases clipped from V and 0 bases from J, the junction kept 4 bases outside the gene matches. Germline V CDR1 and CDR2: SGHAT, FQNNGV. The CDR3 spans 16 residues. CDR3 DNA sequence: TGTGCCAGCAGCTTAGAGGCTAGCGGGTCCTCCTACGAGCAGTACTTC. This codes for CASSLEASGSSYEQYF. The full variable domain, with the rest looked up from reference TRBV11-2 and TRBJ2-7, is EAGVAQSPRYKIIEKRQSVAFWCNPISGHATLYWYQQILGQGPKLLIQFQNNGVVDDSQLPKDRFSAERLKGVDSTLKIQPAKLEDSAVYLCASSLEASGSSYEQYFGPGTRLTVT.

The genes are TRBV19 and TRBJ2-3; D might be TRBD1 (5 bases). The CDR3 has 14 residues. Germline assignment: CDR1 LNHDA and CDR2 SQIVND (reference sequence). The V end was cut by 5 bases, the J end by 4 bases, with 13 bases between. CDR3 amino acids: CASSPRRTSDTQYF. The CDR3 DNA follows: TGTGCCAGTAGTCCCCGTCGGACATCAGATACGCAGTATTTT.

The chain couples TRBV15 to TRBJ2-7, with a weak D call TRBD2 (5 bases). Between the trimmed V and J ends, which lost 0 bases and 0 bases, there was a span of 12 bases. The CDR3 extends over 16 amino acids. Germline CDR1 and CDR2: LNHNV and YYDKDF (reference sequence). The CDR3 here is CATSRDQGLLSYEQYF. The CDR3, as DNA: TGTGCCACCAGCAGAGATCAAGGACTCCTCTCCTACGAGCAGTACTTC. The entire variable domain, with the rest obtained from reference TRBV15 and TRBJ2-7, is as follows: DAMVIQNPRYQVTQFGKPVTLSCSQTLNHNVMYWYQQKSSQAPKLLFHYYDKDFNNEADTPDNFQSRRPNTSFCFLDIRSPGLGDTAMYLCATSRDQGLLSYEQYFGPGTRLTVT.

The chain uses TRBV12-3 or TRBV12-4 and TRBJ1-6; D not resolved. The CDR3 loop spans 13 amino acids. V gave up 0 bases and J gave up 9 bases, with 6 bases separating them. The CDR3 sequence is CASSLASFSPLHF. DNA of the CDR3: TGTGCCAGCAGTTTAGCCTCTTTTTCACCCCTCCACTTT.

The chain has TRBV28 and TRBJ1-5; TRBD1 matches at 9 bases. The germline V gene encodes CDR1 MDHEN and CDR2 SYDVKM. The CDR3 sequence is 14 residues long. V shed 11 bases and J 4 bases; nucleotides not matched to a gene: 9. The CDR3 region is CAGNRGRRNQPQHF. In DNA, the CDR3 is TGTGCCGGTAACAGGGGGCGTAGGAATCAGCCCCAGCATTTT.

The V and J genes are TRBV5-1 and TRBJ1-6, with TRBD1 matching over 8 bases. Germline V gene lookup returns CDR1 SGHRS and CDR2 YFSETQ. V lost 0 bases and J lost 10; bases outside the gene matches: 3. The CDR3 is 14 amino acids. CDR3 sequence: CASSLDRGYSPLHF. CDR3 bases: TGCGCCAGCAGCTTGGACAGGGGGTACTCACCCCTCCACTTT.

J is TRBJ2-2 and V is TRBV27; 9 bases line up with TRBD1. The junction had 11 bases not matched to a gene; V was cut back by 6 bases and J by 6 bases. The V gene's germline CDR1 is MNHEY and CDR2 SMNVEV (reference sequence). The CDR3 runs to 16 residues. This chain's CDR3 is CASRARTGVSSGELFF. Here the CDR3 DNA reads TGTGCCAGCAGAGCCCGGACAGGGGTCTCCTCCGGGGAGCTGTTTTTT.

The chain is built from TRBV28 and TRBJ1-4; D is possibly TRBD1 (5 bases). Germline CDR1 reads MDHEN; CDR2 reads SYDVKM. V dropped 2 bases and J dropped 3 bases, with 13 bases sitting between them. The CDR3 length is 16 residues. The CDR3 DNA sequence: TGTGCCAGCAGTTTACGGGGCGGGAGACCTAATGAAAAACTGTTTTTT. Encoded protein: CASSLRGGRPNEKLFF. The complete variable domain, with remaining parts taken from reference TRBV28 and TRBJ1-4, reads DVKVTQSSRYLVKRTGEKVFLECVQDMDHENMFWYRQDPGLGLRLIYFSYDVKMKEKGDIPEGYSVSREKKERFSLILESASTNQTSMYLCASSLRGGRPNEKLFFGSGTQLSVL.

The chain carries TRBV10-3 and TRBJ1-5; TRBD1 aligns across 8 bases. CDR1 is ENHRY and CDR2 is SYGVKD in the germline V gene. The junction had 9 bases not matched to a gene; V was cut back by 5 bases and J by 6 bases. This CDR3 spans 15 amino acids. The DNA of the CDR3 is TGTGCCATCAGTTTTGACAGGGGAGTCGGTCAGCCCCAGCATTTT. Protein product: CAISFDRGVGQPQHF.

This clone was picked up a small number of times. The rearrangement uses TRBV20-1 and TRBJ1-1; no firm D call. Germline assignment: CDR1 DFQATT and CDR2 SNEGSKA (reference sequence). This CDR3 spans 14 amino acids. The V end lost 3 bases, the J end lost 0 bases, and 11 bases lay between the germline ends. DNA for the CDR3: TGCAGTGCTAGTCGAGGTTCGGTGAACACTGAAGCTTTCTTT. It translates to CSASRGSVNTEAFF.

This chain connects TRBV6-2 or TRBV6-3 to TRBJ2-5; 11 nucleotides line up with TRBD2. The CDR3 runs 16 residues. V trimming: 5 bases; J trimming: 2 bases; junction bases outside the gene matches: 7. The germline V gene encodes CDR1 MNHEY and CDR2 SVGEGT. CDR3 amino acids: CASSARLAGRQETQYF. The CDR3 DNA is TGTGCCAGCAGTGCAAGACTAGCGGGGCGACAAGAGACCCAGTACTTC.

This clone was found once. The rearrangement links TRBV5-1 to TRBJ1-1; a possible D gene is TRBD1 (6 bases). Per germline, CDR1 SGHRS and CDR2 YFSETQ. The V end was cut by 1 base, the J end by 5 bases, with 12 bases between. This CDR3 region has 14 residues. As DNA, the CDR3 is TGCGCCAGCAGCTTGCCGGGGGGCGGAACTGAAGCTTTCTTT. Residues: CASSLPGGGTEAFF.

This clone has just one count. The chain joins TRBV27 to TRBJ2-2; TRBD1 matches at 8 bases. The CDR3 has 17 amino acids. The V gene's germline CDR1 is MNHEY and CDR2 SMNVEV (reference sequence). V trimming: 2 bases; J trimming: 5 bases; junction bases outside the gene matches: 10. CDR3 in amino acids: CASSLEAGGLRTGELFF. The CDR3 bases are TGTGCCAGCAGTTTAGAAGCAGGGGGCCTGAGAACCGGGGAGCTGTTTTTT.

This chain connects TRBV2 to TRBJ2-7; TRBD1 agrees at 8 bases. This CDR3 is 14 amino acids long. CDR1 is SNHLY and CDR2 is FYNNEI in the germline V gene. Trimming at V came to 6 bases and at J to 1 base, leaving 5 bases not matched to a gene. CDR3 protein: CASRDRVLSYEQYF. The DNA for the CDR3 is TGTGCCAGCAGGGACAGGGTATTATCCTACGAGCAGTACTTC.

The V call is TRBV5-4, the J call TRBJ2-2, with 9 bases fitting TRBD2. Per the germline V gene, CDR1 is SGHNT and CDR2 is YYREEE (reference sequence). CDR3 length: 16 amino acids. V lost 0 bases to trimming and J lost 5 bases; unmatched junction nucleotides: 5. DNA of the CDR3: TGTGCCAGCAGCTTGGGGGCGGGAGGGCCGACCGGGGAGCTGTTTTTT. Amino acids: CASSLGAGGPTGELFF.

With respect to this clone: A read error may explain this, as a much larger clone is one base away. This chain connects TRBV6-5 to TRBJ1-1, with TRBD1 matching over 7 bases. Germline lookup yields CDR1 MNHEY and CDR2 SVGAGI. V lost 5 bases, J lost 0 bases, and 3 bases stayed unmatched. The CDR3 is 14 residues long. The CDR3, as DNA: TGTGCCAGCAGTCGGGACAGCCTGAACACTGAAGCTTTCTTT. As protein: CASSRDSLNTEAFF.

This clone was detected once. The rearrangement links TRBV28 to TRBJ1-2; TRBD1 matches at 7 bases. Germline CDR1 MDHEN, CDR2 SYDVKM. V shed 2 bases and J 7 bases; nucleotides not matched to a gene: 13. The CDR3 totals 16 residues. This CDR3 reads CASSLLLGTDPSGYTF. DNA of the CDR3: TGTGCCAGCAGTTTACTCTTAGGGACAGACCCTTCTGGCTACACCTTC.

This clone was found a few times. The J gene is TRBJ1-6, the V gene TRBV2, with D unresolved. In germline, CDR1 is SNHLY, CDR2 FYNNEI. V gave up 4 bases and J gave up 9 bases, with 13 bases separating them. The CDR3 has 14 amino acids. Written as DNA, the CDR3 is TGTGCCAGCAGTGGGGCATGGACTGGTTCACCCCTCCACTTT. This gives the protein CASSGAWTGSPLHF.

The chain couples TRBV5-6 to TRBJ1-6; 12 nucleotides match TRBD1. Germline assignment: CDR1 SGHDT and CDR2 YYEEEE. CDR3 length equals 16 residues. With V trimmed by 3 bases and J by 6 bases, 4 bases remained unmatched. The CDR3 reads CASSWDRGQSNSPLHF. In DNA form, the CDR3 reads TGTGCCAGCAGCTGGGACAGGGGGCAAAGTAATTCACCCCTCCACTTT.